Listed below are T cell receptor beta chains from one sample, sequenced in a study of early T cells in non-severe SARS-CoV-2 infection. TCRdb ran MiXCR on the 5' RACE reads and lists one entry per CDR3 protein. Found here are some 64,000 distinct CDR3 sequences, approximately 13% of them singletons; the top ten hold almost 8.5%. Sample: whole blood. These TCRs come from an adult who was a healthcare worker with PCR-confirmed SARS-CoV-2 infection or an uninfected control (not recorded which). CDR3s include the opening cysteine and the closing phenylalanine or tryptophan. D genes are given only for firm matches. Clone size appears in some rows only: once, few, many, or a class for an expanded clone.

J gene,V gene,D gene,clone size,CDR3 protein,CDR3 DNA
TRBJ2-7,TRBV27,TRBD2,many,CASRAGTINYEQYF,TGTGCCAGTCGAGCCGGGACTATAAACTACGAGCAGTACTTC
TRBJ2-1,TRBV9,TRBD2,few,CASSPRGDSYNEQFF,TGTGCCAGCAGCCCCCGGGGGGACTCCTACAATGAGCAGTTCTTC
TRBJ2-1,TRBV14,TRBD2,NA,CASSQVRREGQFF,TGTGCCAGCAGCCAAGTCAGGCGGGAGGGCCAGTTCTTC
TRBJ2-3,TRBV29-1,TRBD2,NA,CSIEGGLAGRTDTQYF,TGCAGCATCGAGGGGGGGCTAGCGGGACGCACAGATACGCAGTATTTT
TRBJ2-3,TRBV3-1,TRBD2,many,CASSQIVRGTDTQYF,TGTGCCAGCAGCCAAATCGTGCGGGGGACAGATACGCAGTATTTT
TRBJ2-4,TRBV12-3/TRBV12-4,NA,many,CASSYTNIAKNIQYF,TGTGCCAGCAGCTACACGAATATAGCCAAAAACATTCAGTACTTC
TRBJ2-4,TRBV6-2/TRBV6-3,TRBD1,many,CASKGAGSTKNIQYF,TGTGCCAGCAAGGGGGCGGGTAGTACCAAAAACATTCAGTACTTC
TRBJ2-1,TRBV10-3,TRBD1,many,CAISGQGLRNEQFF,TGTGCCATCAGCGGACAGGGGCTTCGCAATGAGCAGTTCTTC
TRBJ1-5,TRBV7-8,TRBD1,many,CASSLGLGQGFQPQHF,TGTGCCAGCAGCTTAGGACTTGGACAGGGTTTTCAGCCCCAGCATTTT
TRBJ2-5,TRBV7-8,NA,NA,CASSRDRARGTQYF,TGTGCCAGCAGCCGCGACCGGGCCCGGGGGACCCAGTACTTC
TRBJ2-7,TRBV6-2/TRBV6-3,TRBD2,NA,CASTRLAGVSEQYF,TGTGCCAGCACTCGACTAGCGGGAGTGTCCGAGCAGTACTTC
TRBJ2-1,TRBV5-1,TRBD2,many,CASSLGLAGTYEQFF,TGCGCCAGCAGCTTGGGACTAGCGGGAACGTATGAGCAGTTCTTC
TRBJ1-1,TRBV27,NA,few,CASSLGFRGGQNTEAFF,TGTGCCAGCAGTTTGGGATTCCGGGGGGGACAGAACACTGAAGCTTTCTTT
TRBJ2-1,TRBV7-2,NA,NA,CASSFRLADGGEQFF,TGTGCCAGCAGCTTTCGTTTAGCGGATGGGGGTGAGCAGTTCTTC
TRBJ2-1,TRBV27,NA,few,CASSPYNSYNEQFF,TGTGCCAGCAGTCCCTACAACTCCTACAATGAGCAGTTCTTC
TRBJ2-5,TRBV28,TRBD2,NA,CASSLGGGGQETQYF,TGTGCCAGCTCCCTGGGTGGCGGGGGGCAAGAGACCCAGTACTTC
TRBJ1-1,TRBV15,NA,many,CATSRGQLMNTEAFF,TGTGCCACCAGCAGAGGACAGCTCATGAACACTGAAGCTTTCTTT
TRBJ2-4,TRBV6-1,TRBD1,NA,CASSSRTGTNIQYF,TGTGCCAGCAGTTCAAGGACAGGGACAAACATTCAGTACTTC
TRBJ2-1,TRBV7-7,NA,NA,CATLPPVADEQFF,TGTGCTACACTCCCACCGGTCGCCGATGAGCAGTTCTTC
TRBJ2-1,TRBV27,NA,few,CASSGYLRNREQFF,TGTGCCAGCAGTGGATACCTTAGAAACCGGGAGCAGTTCTTC
TRBJ2-7,TRBV11-2,TRBD1,few,CASSFTGTGGFEQYF,TGTGCCAGCAGCTTTACCGGGACAGGGGGCTTCGAGCAGTACTTC
TRBJ1-6,TRBV12-3/TRBV12-4,NA,many,CASSWGNNSPLHF,TGTGCCAGCAGCTGGGGAAATAATTCACCCCTCCACTTT
TRBJ2-1,TRBV30,TRBD1,many,CAWSVLGTGTIPNGNEQFF,TGTGCCTGGAGTGTCCTGGGGACAGGGACAATCCCCAACGGCAATGAGCAGTTCTTC
TRBJ2-5,TRBV18,NA,few,CASSWRRQDVQETQYF,TGTGCCAGCTCCTGGAGGAGACAGGACGTTCAAGAGACCCAGTACTTC
TRBJ2-7,TRBV6-2/TRBV6-3,NA,NA,CASSYSFYEQYF,TGTGCCAGCAGTTACTCATTCTACGAGCAGTACTTC
TRBJ2-7,TRBV25-1,NA,NA,CASSMTALGEQYF,TGTGCCAGCAGTATGACCGCTTTGGGAGAGCAGTACTTC
TRBJ2-1,TRBV7-9,NA,many,CASSFNWDEQFF,TGTGCCAGCAGCTTTAATTGGGATGAGCAGTTCTTC
TRBJ1-5,TRBV7-9,TRBD1,NA,CASSLEIGTGGANQPQHF,TGTGCCAGCAGCTTAGAGATAGGGACAGGGGGAGCGAATCAGCCCCAGCATTTT
TRBJ2-7,TRBV4-1,TRBD2,NA,CASSQVQLAGGKQYF,TGCGCCAGCAGCCAAGTTCAGCTAGCGGGAGGGAAGCAGTACTTC
TRBJ1-2,TRBV20-1,NA,many,CSAREGEPHGYTF,TGCAGTGCTAGAGAAGGGGAACCGCATGGCTACACCTTC
TRBJ2-5,TRBV7-6,NA,many,CASSPTGMETQYF,TGTGCCAGCAGCCCTACAGGGATGGAGACCCAGTACTTC
TRBJ1-1,TRBV12-3/TRBV12-4,NA,NA,CARGSGQGSTEAFF,TGTGCCAGGGGGTCAGGGCAGGGGAGTACTGAAGCTTTCTTT
TRBJ1-1,TRBV3-1,NA,NA,CASSQDKRLRNTEAFF,TGTGCCAGCAGCCAAGATAAAAGACTTCGGAACACTGAAGCTTTCTTT
TRBJ1-5,TRBV10-3,TRBD1,many,CAISATGAQPQHF,TGTGCCATCAGCGCGACAGGGGCTCAGCCCCAGCATTTT
TRBJ1-6,TRBV7-6,NA,many,CASSLGDGNSPLHF,TGTGCCAGCAGCTTGGGGGACGGGAATTCACCCCTCCACTTT
TRBJ2-3,TRBV9,NA,few,CASSESEVETDTQYF,TGTGCCAGCAGCGAGTCCGAGGTTGAGACAGATACGCAGTATTTT
TRBJ1-1,TRBV29-1,NA,few,CSVTTGRTEAFF,TGCAGCGTCACTACAGGGAGGACTGAAGCTTTCTTT
TRBJ1-1,TRBV5-1,NA,NA,CVSSLGANTEAFF,TGCGTCAGCAGCTTGGGAGCGAACACTGAAGCTTTCTTT
TRBJ2-7,TRBV4-3,NA,NA,CASSQDLGGEQYF,TGCGCCAGCAGCCAAGATCTTGGGGGCGAGCAGTACTTC
TRBJ2-1,TRBV5-4,NA,many,CASSPKRGRAGSSYNEQFF,TGTGCCAGCAGCCCGAAAAGGGGGCGAGCGGGAAGCTCCTACAATGAGCAGTTCTTC
TRBJ1-3,TRBV20-1,NA,NA,CSARPDSYSGNTIYF,TGCAGTGCTAGACCAGACAGTTACTCTGGAAACACCATATATTTT
TRBJ1-1,TRBV6-1,NA,many,CASSEFPGRRTEAFF,TGTGCCAGCAGTGAGTTCCCAGGGAGAAGGACTGAAGCTTTCTTT
TRBJ2-3,TRBV5-4,NA,few,CASSQRGRSTDTQYF,TGTGCCAGCAGTCAGAGGGGCAGAAGCACAGATACGCAGTATTTT
TRBJ2-7,TRBV5-1,NA,many,CASSRTRYEQYF,TGTGCCAGCAGCCGTACACGCTACGAGCAGTACTTC
TRBJ1-4,TRBV15,NA,few,CATSRDSLRPGEKLFF,TGTGCCACCAGCAGAGATTCTCTGAGGCCGGGAGAAAAACTGTTTTTT
TRBJ1-6,TRBV5-1,TRBD1,NA,CASSLGQGSSYNSPLHF,TGCGCCAGCAGCCTGGGACAGGGGAGCTCCTATAATTCACCCCTCCACTTT
TRBJ1-1,TRBV29-1,NA,many,CSVGATMNTEAFF,TGCAGCGTTGGGGCCACTATGAACACTGAAGCTTTCTTT
TRBJ1-4,TRBV11-2,NA,NA,CASSLGYLNEKLFF,TGTGCCAGCAGCTTAGGCTACCTCAATGAAAAACTGTTTTTT
TRBJ2-7,TRBV20-1,TRBD2,many,CSASLTAGESYEQYF,TGCAGTGCTAGTTTAACAGCGGGAGAGTCCTACGAGCAGTACTTC
TRBJ1-1,TRBV3-1,NA,many,CASSQGKMNTEAFF,TGTGCCAGCAGCCAAGGGAAGATGAACACTGAAGCTTTCTTT
TRBJ2-7,TRBV5-1,NA,NA,CASSLNTPTGEQYF,TGCGCCAGCAGCCTCAATACTCCTACGGGCGAGCAGTACTTC
TRBJ1-1,TRBV6-6,TRBD1,many,CASSIGQGNTEAFF,TGTGCCAGCAGCATCGGACAGGGGAACACTGAAGCTTTCTTT
TRBJ1-2,TRBV28,TRBD1,NA,CASSKNGFQGARGYGYTF,TGTGCCAGCAGTAAGAATGGATTCCAGGGGGCGCGCGGCTATGGCTACACCTTC